The 2 T cell receptor beta chains below were found in one sample sequenced in a study of T-cell memory formation after mild COVID-19. Each CDR3 protein is one row after TCRdb ran MiXCR on the 5' RACE reads. The table lists about 130,000 distinct CDR3 sequences, 5% to 6.5% of them singletons. The sample consisted of PBMCs or a T cell subset sorted from them (not recorded which). Source of these receptors: an adult woman who had mild COVID-19 (a few samples of this study predate the infection). Cell type and time point are not known.

The table lists this clonotype with many counts. The rearrangement uses TRBV5-1 and TRBJ1-6; D is uncertain. Trimming left V 4 bases short and J 0 bases short, with 11 bases between. CDR1 and CDR2 from the germline V gene are SGHRS and YFSETQ. The CDR3 contains 16 residues. The CDR3 sequence: CASSQRGSSYNSPLHF. In DNA, the CDR3 is TGCGCCAGCAGCCAACGGGGAAGCTCCTATAATTCACCCCTCCACTTT.

This clonotype was found a few times. The chain joins TRBV6-5 to TRBJ2-1; 7 nucleotides agree with TRBD2. The length of the CDR3 is 18 residues. Germline lookup yields CDR1 MNHEY and CDR2 SVGAGI. With 6 bases clipped from V and 6 bases from J, the junction kept 20 bases outside the gene matches. CDR3 sequence (DNA): TGTGCCAGCAGGAAAGGCCTTCGGTTTTTAGGGGAGGGCAATGAGCAGTTCTTC. Translated: CASRKGLRFLGEGNEQFF.